Following are 30 T cell receptor beta chains from one sample sequenced in a study of T cells in Graves' hyperthyroidism and ophthalmopathy. The source material, RNA transcripts, was used to amplify TCR beta CDR3 regions. RT-PCR in the first round (using the HTBI primer set) targeted the TCR CDR3. MiXCR was run by TCRdb on the multiplex PCR reads, yielding one entry per CDR3 protein. This sample has approximately 400,000 distinct CDR3 sequences, with about 15% found just once. Sequencing used blood. These receptors all come from a woman under 40 with Graves' hyperthyroidism.

This clonotype came up a few times. This chain joins TRBV28 and TRBJ2-3, with unresolved D. V lost 5 bases and J lost 0, with 9 bases in between. Germline lookup yields CDR1 MDHEN and CDR2 SYDVKM. This CDR3 region has 14 residues. CDR3 coding DNA: TGTGCCAGCAGTCCGGCGACTAGCACAGATACGCAGTATTTT. The encoded protein is CASSPATSTDTQYF.

This chain connects TRBV16 to TRBJ2-3; no firm D call. V was pared by 0 bases and J by 0 bases, with 10 bases between. The CDR3 is 16 residues long. CDR1 KGHSY and CDR2 FQNENV come from the germline V gene. CDR3 sequence (DNA): TGTGCCAGCAGCCAATCCACCAGACTTAGCACAGATACGCAGTATTTT. It specifies CASSQSTRLSTDTQYF.

This clonotype was counted ten times or more. The chain couples TRBV7-2 to TRBJ2-7; 11 bases line up with TRBD2. The CDR3 runs 15 residues. V trimming: 7 bases; J trimming: 4 bases; junction bases outside the gene matches: 9. Germline lookup yields CDR1 SGHTA and CDR2 FQGNSA. CDR3: CASTILAGDSYEQYF. The CDR3 DNA follows: TGTGCCAGCACCATACTAGCGGGAGATTCATACGAGCAGTACTTC.

This clonotype was counted many times. The rearrangement joins TRBV20-1 to TRBJ2-7; D remains unclear. This CDR3 is 12 amino acids long. Trimming removed 3 bases at V and 5 bases at J, with 11 bases between. The germline gives CDR1 DFQATT, CDR2 SNEGSKA (reference sequence). The CDR3 here is CSASQSNDEQYF. CDR3 DNA sequence: TGCAGTGCTAGCCAGAGTAACGACGAGCAGTACTTC.

The CDR3 protein is CASSLPGQNTGELFF. For the CDR3, the DNA is TGTGCCAGCAGCTTACCCGGACAGAACACCGGGGAGCTGTTTTTT. The chain uses TRBV7-9 and TRBJ2-2; possibly TRBD1 for D (5 bases). CDR3 length: 15 amino acids. Trimming shortened V by 2 bases and J by 1 base, and 8 bases separated the two germline ends. Germline CDR1 SEHNR, CDR2 FQNEAQ (reference sequence).

This clonotype has more than one count but fewer than ten. The V gene is TRBV29-1, the J gene TRBJ2-7; 10 nucleotides match TRBD2. The CDR3 loop spans 14 amino acids. V shed 3 bases and J 0 bases; nucleotides not matched to a gene: 2. Germline V gene data show CDR1 as SQVTM and CDR2 as ANQGSEA. In DNA, the CDR3 is TGCAGCGTTGAGGCTAGCGGGGGCTCCTACGAGCAGTACTTC. The encoded protein is CSVEASGGSYEQYF.

This clonotype was found many times. This chain uses TRBV20-1 with TRBJ2-3; tentative D call: TRBD2 (6 bases). Trimming removed 3 bases at V and 3 bases at J, with 16 bases between. The CDR3 is 15 amino acids. Germline assignment: CDR1 DFQATT and CDR2 SNEGSKA (reference sequence). DNA for the CDR3: TGCAGTGCTAGTTCCCCGCGGAGGGGTACAGATACGCAGTATTTT. Its translation: CSASSPRRGTDTQYF.

In its sample, this clonotype was seen many times. The chain links TRBV29-1 to TRBJ2-7; 7 nucleotides match TRBD1. V was pared by 6 bases and J by 7 bases, with 9 bases of the junction left unmatched. Germline CDR1 SQVTM, CDR2 ANQGSEA. The CDR3 is 12 residues long. The CDR3 nucleotides read TGCAGCGTCGCATATGACAGGGTAGAGCAGTACTTC. The encoded protein is CSVAYDRVEQYF.

The rearrangement uses TRBV6-6 and TRBJ2-7, with 14 bases matching TRBD2. Germline lookup yields CDR1 MNHNY and CDR2 SVGAGI (reference sequence). The CDR3 runs to 16 residues. The trim removed 0 bases at V and 3 bases at J, leaving 1 base unmatched. As DNA, the CDR3 is TGTGCCAGCAGTTACTCGGGACTAGCGGGAGACTACGAGCAGTACTTC. Translated, it gives CASSYSGLAGDYEQYF.

This clonotype has at least ten counts. The chain employs TRBV7-9 and TRBJ1-4, with 8 bases that match TRBD1. The V gene end was trimmed by 8 bases and the J gene end by 7 bases; junction bases not matched to a gene: 9. This CDR3 contains 14 residues. Germline loops: CDR1 SEHNR, CDR2 FQNEAQ (reference sequence). The CDR3 sequence: CASPLTGEGEKLFF. The CDR3 DNA reads TGTGCCAGCCCTTTGACAGGGGAAGGTGAAAAACTGTTTTTT.

This clonotype was picked up many times. The chain links TRBV30 to TRBJ2-7; 9 bases are shared with TRBD2. V shed 3 bases, J shed 2 bases, and the junction held 8 bases outside the gene matches. From germline, CDR1 is GTSNPN and CDR2 SVGIG (reference sequence). The CDR3 is made up of 15 amino acids. CDR3 region: CAWSYSGSYPYEQYF. DNA of the CDR3: TGTGCCTGGAGCTATAGCGGGAGCTACCCCTACGAGCAGTACTTC.

This clonotype was recorded at least ten times. CDR3 sequence reads: CASSRDTTYEQYF. CDR3 in DNA: TGTGCCAGCAGTCGGGACACCACCTACGAGCAGTACTTC. The V gene is TRBV28, the J gene TRBJ2-7; the D gene is possibly TRBD1 (6 bases). Trimming left V 5 bases short and J 2 bases short, with 10 bases between. There are 13 residues in the CDR3. Germline assignment: CDR1 MDHEN and CDR2 SYDVKM.

The chain has TRBV7-9 and TRBJ2-7, with 7 bases that match TRBD2. This CDR3 spans 16 amino acids. The germline V gene has CDR1 SEHNR and CDR2 FQNEAQ (reference sequence). The V and J ends lost 5 bases and 1 base, in that order; junction bases with no gene match: 11. In DNA, the CDR3 is TGTGCCAGCAGCAAATCGGGGCTAGCGGCGTCCTACGAGCAGTACTTC. Protein sequence: CASSKSGLAASYEQYF.

In this sample, this clonotype turned up many times. The J gene is TRBJ2-1, the V gene TRBV6-1, with TRBD2 matching 10 bases. The CDR3 length is 16 residues. Unmatched junction bases numbered 12, after V lost 5 bases and J lost 8 bases. The germline CDR1 and CDR2 sequences are MNHNS and SASEGT. In DNA form, the CDR3 reads TGTGCCAGCAGTCCCCCCCCTAGCGGGAGTCGGGATGAGCAGTTCTTC. Protein product: CASSPPPSGSRDEQFF.

On this clonotype itself: The junction departs from germline at one end; a sequencing error may be responsible. This CDR3 is CAGSSQGGEQYF. CDR3 bases: TGTGCCGGCAGCTCTCAGGGCGGAGAGCAGTACTTC. The chain recombines TRBV7-9 with TRBJ2-7; D may be TRBD1 (5 bases). In germline, CDR1 is SEHNR, CDR2 FQNEAQ (reference sequence). This CDR3 contains 12 residues.

This clonotype was seen ten or more times. The CDR3 region is CASIPPNTGELFF. CDR3 sequence (DNA): TGCGCCAGCATCCCCCCAAACACCGGGGAGCTGTTTTTT. The chain combines TRBV5-1 with TRBJ2-2; D is unclear. V was cut by 6 bases and J by 2 bases, with 8 bases left in between. Germline lookup yields CDR1 SGHRS and CDR2 YFSETQ. The CDR3 consists of 13 residues.

Ten or more counts support this clonotype. The chain joins TRBV19 to TRBJ1-1; 9 bases align to TRBD1. CDR1 is LNHDA and CDR2 is SQIVND in the germline V gene (reference sequence). The CDR3 covers 13 residues. Trimming took 9 bases from V and 7 from J; bases not matched to a gene: 9. DNA of the CDR3: TGTGCCAGCAAAAGCAGGACAGGGGTTGAAGCTTTCTTT. Protein sequence: CASKSRTGVEAFF. Drawing the rest from reference TRBV19 and TRBJ1-1, the complete variable domain is DGGITQSPKYLFRKEGQNVTLSCEQNLNHDAMYWYRQDPGQGLRLIYYSQIVNDFQKGDIAEGYSVSREKKESFPLTVTSAQKNPTAFYLCASKSRTGVEAFFGQGTRLTVV.

The sample holds many counts of this clonotype. V is TRBV28 and J is TRBJ1-1; 10 bases map to TRBD1. Germline assignment: CDR1 MDHEN and CDR2 SYDVKM. The CDR3 has 14 residues. Trimming took 2 bases from V and 10 from J; bases not matched to a gene: 7. CDR3 coding DNA: TGTGCCAGCAGTTTAGGCCCAGGGACAGGGGCAGCTTTCTTT. The encoded protein is CASSLGPGTGAAFF.

The chain carries TRBV7-6 and TRBJ2-1; 9 nucleotides align to TRBD2. The J segment lost 5 bases and the V segment lost 4 bases, leaving 12 bases of the junction unmatched. The CDR3 consists of 17 residues. The germline CDR1 and CDR2 sequences are SGHVS and FNYEAQ. CDR3 in amino acids: CASSSEPWTSADNEQFF. DNA of the CDR3: TGTGCCAGCAGCTCCGAACCTTGGACTAGCGCAGACAATGAGCAGTTCTTC.

This clonotype was recorded at least ten times. V gene TRBV28 combines with J gene TRBJ1-1; 8 positions agree with TRBD1. This CDR3 is 16 amino acids long. The V segment lost 6 bases and the J segment 3 bases; nucleotides outside the gene matches: 12. Germline CDR1 MDHEN, CDR2 SYDVKM. CDR3 in DNA: TGTGCCAGCAGATTCTCAGGTAAACAGGGGGACACTGAAGCTTTCTTT. It is translated as CASRFSGKQGDTEAFF.

This clonotype was detected ten times or more. V is TRBV28 and J is TRBJ2-3, with 12 bases fitting TRBD2. The CDR3 sequence is 16 residues long. The V segment lost 2 bases and the J segment 2 bases; nucleotides outside the gene matches: 2. Germline V gene lookup returns CDR1 MDHEN and CDR2 SYDVKM. CDR3 amino acids: CASSLRLAGDTDTQYF. The DNA of the CDR3 is TGTGCCAGCAGTTTAAGACTAGCGGGAGACACAGATACGCAGTATTTT.

This clonotype was seen many times. V and J are TRBV10-2 and TRBJ1-1, with 10 positions matching TRBD1. V shed 3 bases and J 5 bases; nucleotides not matched to a gene: 6. Germline CDR1 is WSHSY and CDR2 is SAAADI. CDR3 size: 15 residues. The CDR3 region has the DNA TGCGCCAGCAGTGAATGGGGGGGACAGGGGACTGAAGCTTTCTTT. Translation gives CASSEWGGQGTEAFF.

This clonotype turned up a few times. The genes are TRBV12-3 or TRBV12-4 and TRBJ2-3; TRBD2 matches at 13 bases. The junction had 8 bases not matched to a gene; V was cut back by 8 bases and J by 6 bases. The CDR3 has 15 residues. CDR3 residues: CASGRTSGSSDTQYF. In DNA form, the CDR3 reads TGTGCCAGCGGACGGACTAGCGGGAGTTCTGATACGCAGTATTTT.

Many counts were recorded for this clonotype. The chain uses TRBV20-1 and TRBJ2-3, with D tentatively TRBD1 (6 bases). In germline, CDR1 is DFQATT, CDR2 SNEGSKA (reference sequence). With 2 bases removed from V and 3 bases from J, the gap between germline ends came to 15 bases. There are 15 residues in the CDR3. The CDR3 sequence is CSARNVLTGTDTQYF. CDR3 DNA sequence: TGCAGTGCTAGAAACGTACTAACAGGGACAGATACGCAGTATTTT.

This chain links TRBV28 with TRBJ1-2; 9 positions match TRBD1. The CDR3 runs to 14 residues. Germline CDR1 is MDHEN and CDR2 is SYDVKM. V lost 5 bases to trimming and J lost 4 bases; unmatched junction nucleotides: 5. The CDR3, as DNA: TGTGCCAGCAGTCCGACAGGGGGGTCCTATGGCTACACCTTC. Residues: CASSPTGGSYGYTF.

This clonotype was detected only a few times. This rearrangement joins TRBV6-4 to TRBJ2-1; no definite D call. V shed 5 bases and J shed 2 bases, with 13 bases lying between them. Per germline, CDR1 MRHNA and CDR2 SNTAGT. The CDR3 covers 15 residues. The CDR3 protein is CASSRNTIPYNEQFF. As DNA, the CDR3 is TGTGCCAGCAGTCGAAACACGATTCCCTACAATGAGCAGTTCTTC.

The sample holds many counts of this clonotype. The chain combines TRBV12-3 or TRBV12-4 with TRBJ2-7, with 7 bases lining up with TRBD2. This CDR3 is built from 15 residues. V trimming: 2 bases; J trimming: 5 bases; junction bases outside the gene matches: 9. Here the CDR3 reads CASSLMGGAPHEQYF. CDR3 sequence (DNA): TGTGCCAGCAGTTTAATGGGAGGGGCGCCTCACGAGCAGTACTTC.

In its sample, this clonotype was seen many times. This rearrangement joins TRBV3-1 to TRBJ2-2, with D tentatively TRBD1 (6 bases). The V end was cut by 1 base, the J end by 6 bases, with 12 bases between. Germline values: CDR1 LGHDT, CDR2 YNNKEL (reference sequence). This CDR3 is 15 amino acids long. The CDR3, as DNA: TGTGCCAGCAGCCAAGTTTCCAGGGGCGCCGGGGAGCTGTTTTTT. It is translated as CASSQVSRGAGELFF.

The sample holds many counts of this clonotype. The rearrangement joins TRBV28 to TRBJ1-1; no reliable D call. The CDR3 spans 14 residues. Trimming cost V 5 bases and J 6 bases, with 16 bases left between them. Germline V gene lookup returns CDR1 MDHEN and CDR2 SYDVKM. The CDR3 DNA reads TGTGCCAGCAGTACCTTACAAGAAGAAGCTGAAGCTTTCTTT. Translating gives CASSTLQEEAEAFF.

This clonotype was seen ten or more times. The rearrangement uses TRBV5-1 and TRBJ2-2; D is unclear. Trimming left V 5 bases short and J 1 base short, with 9 bases between. Germline assignment: CDR1 SGHRS and CDR2 YFSETQ. CDR3 length: 14 residues. The CDR3 nucleotides are TGCGCCAGCAGTATTGGCAGGAACACCGGGGAGCTGTTTTTT. Encoded protein: CASSIGRNTGELFF.